This T cell receptor beta chain was captured in a study of T cell clonality in common variable immunodeficiency (dated by TCRdb to about 2015). The investigation overall reported the following: CVID subjects shared fewer TCRbeta clones with each other than healthy controls did (p < 0.0001). TCRbeta clonality was higher in CVID subjects than in healthy controls (t-test p = 0.018), and the increase was most characteristic of about a third of subjects. Even though DNA input was the same, control samples had an average of about 90,000 unique sequences each, compared with 25,000 to 35,000 in CVID samples. Fewer deletions and N-nucleotide insertions were reportedly observed in CVID TCRbeta sequences, and highly modified clones with 13 or more V deletions were reportedly absent from CVID TCRbeta sequences. According to the authors, figuring out what caused the increased clonality in CVID would require sequencing the repertoires of T cell subpopulations. Correlations of repertoire features with clinical complications were constrained by heterogeneity among patients within the CVID cohort.

Both CVID patients and healthy controls were predominantly of Caucasian heritage. From each donor, roughly 5 to 8.5 ml of heparinized peripheral whole blood was collected. Genomic DNA from adults with common variable immune deficiency (CVID) and from healthy adult controls was used for sequencing of TCRbeta CDR3 repertoires. There were about 22 healthy adult volunteers in the control group (about 12 female and approximately ten male), ranging in age from roughly 23 to 70 years, with a mean age of around 34. To isolate peripheral blood mononuclear cells, diluted blood was subjected to density centrifugation over Hypaque 1077 or Ficoll-Paque. Genomic DNA was obtained from unsorted mononuclear cells using either Qiagen column purification or a centrifugation-based method. This clone appeared many times. Which antigen it targets is not known. The read terminates 3 residues before the CDR3 end, so the remaining end is supplied by the germline J gene.

CDR1 and CDR2 (SGHRS, YFSETQ) derive from the germline V gene. V and J are trimmed by 4 bases and 2 bases, and the gene matches miss 3 bases of the junction. The CDR3 contains 15 residues, cysteine and phenylalanine counted. Part of the CDR3 DNA is given, 36 bases translated from base 1. For sequencing, equivalent amounts of genomic DNA were input from CVID and control samples. For every sample, a 60 bp segment covering the rearranged TCRbeta CDR3 region was amplified and then sequenced. The immunoSEQ assay, a bias-corrected multiplex PCR combined with high-throughput sequencing, was used for TCRbeta amplification. The paper's processing steps were these. Each unique nucleotide sequence was treated as a clone and annotated with V, D and J genes, copy number and frequency. Sequences were labeled productive if in frame, and non-productive if out of frame or containing stop codons. As previously described, clonality was calculated on the basis of Shannon's entropy. Mean CDR3 Kyte-Doolittle hydropathy was derived from the predicted amino acid sequences of productive clones. Scaled V gene usage was hierarchically clustered using Manhattan distance and complete linkage with the R hclust function. Sharing of clones by CDR3 amino acid sequence was evaluated through resampling of 12 repertoires per group over 100 rounds. The repertoires were searched for about 70 published EBV-specific and fewer than 250 published CMV-specific TCRbeta sequences. Analysis left out a couple of CVID samples that produced under 10,000 sequences, so a few dozen CVID repertoires remained. TCRdb stores this immuneACCESS table with in-frame sequences only. Part of the clones is absent; in the studies checked, under half of the shortfall reflects unresolved V genes, and no reason is known for the rest. V, J and clone size are those of that table, while D and trimming were read from the DNA. This sample is represented by about 74,000 clones, with no singletons among them. The top ten clones comprise approximately 0.84% of the sample.

Sequences were obtained from peripheral blood mononuclear cells. The receptor was isolated from a person between 18 and 75 years old in good health. This receptor chain uses TRBV5-1 and TRBJ1-3; 10 middle bases align to TRBD1. CDR3 protein: CASSTGTGAGNTIYF. CDR3 DNA (partial): TGCGCCAGCAGCACCGGGACAGGGGCTGGAAACACC.